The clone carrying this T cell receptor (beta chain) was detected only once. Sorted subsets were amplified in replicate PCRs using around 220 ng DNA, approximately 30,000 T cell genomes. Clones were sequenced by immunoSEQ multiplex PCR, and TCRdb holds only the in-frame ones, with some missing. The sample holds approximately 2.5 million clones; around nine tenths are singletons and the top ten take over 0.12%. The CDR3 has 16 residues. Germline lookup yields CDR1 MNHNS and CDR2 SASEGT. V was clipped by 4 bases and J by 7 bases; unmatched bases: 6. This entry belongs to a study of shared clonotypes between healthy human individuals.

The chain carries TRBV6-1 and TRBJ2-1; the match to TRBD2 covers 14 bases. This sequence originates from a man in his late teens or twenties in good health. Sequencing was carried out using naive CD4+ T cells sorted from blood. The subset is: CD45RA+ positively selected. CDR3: CASSGTSGGTRNEQFF. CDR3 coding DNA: TGTGCCAGCAGTGGGACTAGCGGGGGGACGAGGAATGAGCAGTTCTTC.